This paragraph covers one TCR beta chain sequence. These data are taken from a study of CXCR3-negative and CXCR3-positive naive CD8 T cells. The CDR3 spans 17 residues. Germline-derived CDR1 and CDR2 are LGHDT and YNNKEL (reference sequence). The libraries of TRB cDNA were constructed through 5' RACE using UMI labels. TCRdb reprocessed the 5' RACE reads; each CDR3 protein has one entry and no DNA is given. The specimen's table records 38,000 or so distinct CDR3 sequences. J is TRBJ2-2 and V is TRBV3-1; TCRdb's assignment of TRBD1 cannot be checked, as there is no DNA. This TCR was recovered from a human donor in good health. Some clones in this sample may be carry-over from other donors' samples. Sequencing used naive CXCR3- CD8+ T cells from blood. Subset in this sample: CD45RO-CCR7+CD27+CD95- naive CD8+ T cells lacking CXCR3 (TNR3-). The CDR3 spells CASSQEDRASLYGELFF.